Listed here are 30 T cell receptor beta chains from one sample, sequenced in a study of monozygotic twins with inflammatory bowel disease. TCRdb re-called the 5' RACE reads and catalogs CDR3 proteins one per entry, DNA excluded. This table lists about 160,000 distinct CDR3 sequences. Sequencing input: blood. The receptors were gathered from a human donor with ulcerative colitis or Crohn's disease, or a healthy co-twin of an affected twin (not recorded which).

The chain employs TRBV12-3 or TRBV12-4 and TRBJ2-1. This CDR3 region has 11 residues. The chain's CDR3 is CASSLALLQFF.

This chain connects TRBV27 to TRBJ2-3; as DNA is missing, the TRBD1 call by TCRdb cannot be tested. The germline V gene encodes CDR1 MNHEY and CDR2 SMNVEV (reference sequence). The CDR3 is 14 amino acids. This chain's CDR3 is CASSKGDYTDTQYF.

J is TRBJ2-2 and V is TRBV12-5; TCRdb proposes TRBD1, but this gene call is untestable without DNA. Germline V gives CDR1 LGHNT, CDR2 FRNRAP. This CDR3 is 14 amino acids long. The chain's CDR3 is CASGGDRNTGELFF.

The chain has TRBV7-2 and TRBJ2-1; checking the TCRdb D call of TRBD2 is not possible without DNA. CDR3 length: 14 residues. Per the germline V gene, CDR1 is SGHTA and CDR2 is FQGNSA. The CDR3 reads CASSLAGGYNEQFF.

This chain uses TRBV20-1 with TRBJ1-2; TCRdb picks TRBD1, but there is no DNA to check that call. The CDR3 is made up of 13 amino acids. Germline V gene sequence: CDR1 DFQATT, CDR2 SNEGSKA (reference sequence). The CDR3 protein is CSARVTGVYGYTF.

The genes are TRBV18 and TRBJ1-5; checking the TCRdb D call of TRBD1 is not possible without DNA. This CDR3 is 17 amino acids long. Germline lookup yields CDR1 KGHSH and CDR2 LQKENI. The CDR3 is CASATGTGRAGNQPQHF.

The chain has TRBV6-1 and TRBJ2-5; TCRdb calls TRBD1, which cannot be checked without DNA. CDR3 length equals 14 residues. Per the germline V gene, CDR1 is MNHNS and CDR2 is SASEGT. CDR3 loop: CASSTGGLQETQYF.

The chain has TRBV18 and TRBJ2-1; TCRdb picks TRBD1, but there is no DNA to check that call. CDR1 and CDR2 (germline): KGHSH, LQKENI. CDR3 length equals 13 residues. CDR3 sequence: CASSLQGGNEQFF. Using reference TRBV18 and TRBJ2-1 for the parts outside the CDR3, the full variable domain is NAGVMQNPRHLVRRRGQEARLRCSPMKGHSHVYWYRQLPEEGLKFMVYLQKENIIDESGMPKERFSAEFPKEGPSILRIQQVVRGDSAAYFCASSLQGGNEQFFGPGTRLTVL.

V is TRBV18 and J is TRBJ2-7; TCRdb reports TRBD1, a call that lacks DNA to check it against. Per germline, CDR1 KGHSH and CDR2 LQKENI. The CDR3 sequence is 16 residues long. The CDR3 sequence: CASSPPGVRDAYEQYF. The full variable domain, its missing parts supplied by reference TRBV18 and TRBJ2-7, is NAGVMQNPRHLVRRRGQEARLRCSPMKGHSHVYWYRQLPEEGLKFMVYLQKENIIDESGMPKERFSAEFPKEGPSILRIQQVVRGDSAAYFCASSPPGVRDAYEQYFGPGTRLTVT.

The chain is built from TRBV25-1 and TRBJ2-1; as DNA is missing, the TRBD2 call by TCRdb cannot be tested. The length of the CDR3 is 16 residues. Germline CDR1 MGHDK, CDR2 SYGVNS. The CDR3 here is CASSELAGVSYNEQFF.

The chain has TRBV7-9 and TRBJ2-7; TCRdb outputs TRBD1, but without DNA this stays unchecked. The CDR3 spans 17 residues. The germline CDR1 and CDR2 sequences are SEHNR and FQNEAQ (reference sequence). The CDR3 sequence: CASSSDSIPPLRREQYF.

This chain uses TRBV4-3 with TRBJ2-5; the TCRdb call, TRBD1, lacks DNA for checking. Germline V gives CDR1 LGHNA, CDR2 YSLEER. This CDR3 region has 13 residues. This CDR3 reads CASSRTGQETQYF.

This sequence joins TRBV20-1 and TRBJ2-5; TCRdb outputs TRBD1, but without DNA this stays unchecked. The CDR3 spans 14 residues. Germline CDR1 is DFQATT and CDR2 is SNEGSKA (reference sequence). The CDR3: CSAPAHGIKETQHF.

CDR3 sequence: CASSYGGPRDGYTF. This chain joins TRBV6-5 and TRBJ1-2; TCRdb picks TRBD1, but there is no DNA to check that call. The CDR3 totals 14 residues. Germline V gene lookup returns CDR1 MNHEY and CDR2 SVGAGI.

This chain connects TRBV24-1 to TRBJ2-3. The CDR3 consists of 13 residues. Germline CDR1 and CDR2: KGHDR and SFDVKD. CDR3 region: CATSDPYLDTQYF.

The gene calls are TRBV5-1 and TRBJ2-1. The CDR3 is 13 amino acids. Germline assignment: CDR1 SGHRS and CDR2 YFSETQ. The CDR3 region is CASGTDSYNEQFF. Full variable domain (remainder filled in from reference TRBV5-1 and TRBJ2-1): KAGVTQTPRYLIKTRGQQVTLSCSPISGHRSVSWYQQTPGQGLQFLFEYFSETQRNKGNFPGRFSGRQFSNSRSEMNVSTLELGDSALYLCASGTDSYNEQFFGPGTRLTVL.

V usage is TRBV4-3 and J usage is TRBJ2-5. This CDR3 is 15 amino acids long. Germline V gene data show CDR1 as LGHNA and CDR2 as YSLEER. The CDR3 spells CASSQEYKGRGTQYF.

The chain uses TRBV20-1 and TRBJ1-1; TCRdb calls TRBD1, which cannot be checked without DNA. The CDR3 is 14 residues long. Germline loops: CDR1 DFQATT, CDR2 SNEGSKA (reference sequence). CDR3 in amino acids: CSARGGQPNTEAFF.

The gene calls are TRBV5-1 and TRBJ2-3. The length of the CDR3 is 11 residues. The germline V gene has CDR1 SGHRS and CDR2 YFSETQ. The CDR3 spells CASSVTDTQYF.

The chain has TRBV4-2 and TRBJ2-3; the TCRdb call, TRBD1, lacks DNA for checking. Looked up from germline, CDR1 is LGHNA and CDR2 is YNFKEQ. The CDR3 length is 22 residues. CDR3 residues: CASSPKQGFALRFPPSTDTQYF.

The chain uses TRBV6-2 or TRBV6-3 and TRBJ2-7; TCRdb's D gene call, TRBD1, goes unchecked for lack of DNA. The CDR3 sequence is 14 residues long. Germline CDR1 and CDR2: MNHEY and SVGEGT. The CDR3 here is CASKKGTSPYEQYF.

The chain recombines TRBV27 with TRBJ1-6; TCRdb's D call, TRBD1, is unchecked because there is no DNA. Germline loops: CDR1 MNHEY, CDR2 SMNVEV (reference sequence). This CDR3 has 15 amino acids. The CDR3 is CASSLSGVNNSPLHF.

The V gene is TRBV5-1, the J gene TRBJ1-2. This CDR3 is 13 amino acids long. Germline V CDR1 and CDR2: SGHRS, YFSETQ. The chain's CDR3 is CASSLESSGGYTF.

The chain links TRBV6-6 to TRBJ2-7; TCRdb outputs TRBD1, but without DNA this stays unchecked. Germline loops: CDR1 MNHNY, CDR2 SVGAGI (reference sequence). This CDR3 region has 14 residues. This CDR3 is CASSYGGLTYEQYF.

This chain's CDR3 is CSARVWQYPFYEQYF. The V and J genes are TRBV20-1 and TRBJ2-7. The V gene's germline CDR1 is DFQATT and CDR2 SNEGSKA (reference sequence). The CDR3 has 15 residues.

The CDR3: CASRRRDSTTLFF. The gene calls are TRBV6-5 and TRBJ2-1; checking the TCRdb D call of TRBD1 is not possible without DNA. Germline V CDR1 and CDR2: MNHEY, SVGAGI. The CDR3 sequence is 13 residues long.

The genes are TRBV6-5 and TRBJ1-2; the TRBD1 assignment by TCRdb is unverifiable without DNA. This CDR3 comprises 14 residues. Germline V lookup: CDR1 MNHEY, CDR2 SVGAGI. CDR3 loop: CASSYTGQDYGYTF.

V and J are TRBV6-8 and TRBJ2-3; TCRdb names TRBD1, which stays unverified in the absence of DNA. Germline V gene sequence: CDR1 MNHGY, CDR2 SAAAGT. The CDR3 extends over 15 amino acids. CDR3 in amino acids: CASSCRPGTGDTQYF.

The chain employs TRBV5-1 and TRBJ2-7; TCRdb indicates TRBD2, and absent DNA this call remains unverified. Germline loops: CDR1 SGHRS, CDR2 YFSETQ. This CDR3 contains 14 residues. CDR3: CASSTGVGRNEQYF.

The chain carries TRBV18 and TRBJ2-4; TCRdb gives TRBD1 as the D gene, but with no DNA this cannot be confirmed. Germline CDR1 is KGHSH and CDR2 is LQKENI. CDR3 length: 16 amino acids. The chain's CDR3 is CASSPDRVMPKNIQYF.